This T cell receptor (beta chain) was captured by sequencing in a study of OX40 agonist ivuxolimab in advanced cancers. On the study more broadly: With a range of roughly 20 to 85, age averaged roughly 60 years, and around 83% were male. Partial responses were achieved by three patients, one with hepatocellular carcinoma and two with cutaneous melanoma.

Trimming shortened V by 6 bases and J by 2 bases, and 10 bases separated the two germline ends. The CDR3 has 13 amino acids. Germline V gene data show CDR1 as SNHLY and CDR2 as FYNNEI. Produced via immunoSEQ multiplex PCR; TCRdb's table is partial and in-frame only. The sample gives approximately 28,000 clones, around nine tenths of which show up once; less than 25% is in the top ten. Whole-study results and caveats: Dosing at 0.1 to 3.0 mg/kg was accompanied by clonal expansion of CD4+ and CD8+ blood T cells by week 6. Low normalized T-cell clonal expansion also characterized some of the nonresponders.

Note on this clone: Its matching antigen is unknown.

The V gene is TRBV2, the J gene TRBJ2-5, with D hard to call. The starting material was CD4+ or CD8+ T cells sorted from blood, obtained in a trial of the OX40 agonist ivuxolimab. This clonotype originated in an adult with an advanced solid tumor such as melanoma, head and neck, liver or kidney cancer. The CDR3 DNA follows: TGTGCCAGCAGCGACCTGCTACAAGAGACCCAGTACTTC. Amino acids: CASSDLLQETQYF.